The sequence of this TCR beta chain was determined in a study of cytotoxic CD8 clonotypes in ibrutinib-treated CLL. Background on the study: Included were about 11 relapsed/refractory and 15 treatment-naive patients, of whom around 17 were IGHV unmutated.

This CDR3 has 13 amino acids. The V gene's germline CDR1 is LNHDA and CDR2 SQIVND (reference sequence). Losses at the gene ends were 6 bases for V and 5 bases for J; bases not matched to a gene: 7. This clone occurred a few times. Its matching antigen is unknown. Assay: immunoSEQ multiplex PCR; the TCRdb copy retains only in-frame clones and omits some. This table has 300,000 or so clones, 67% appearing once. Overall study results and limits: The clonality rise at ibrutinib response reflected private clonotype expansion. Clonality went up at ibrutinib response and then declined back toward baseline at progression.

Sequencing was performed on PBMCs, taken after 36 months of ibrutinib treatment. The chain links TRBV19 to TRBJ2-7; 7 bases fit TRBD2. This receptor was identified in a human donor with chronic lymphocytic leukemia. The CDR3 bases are TGTGCCAGTAGCCTGGGGGAGGGAGACGAGCAGTACTTC. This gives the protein CASSLGEGDEQYF.